These 20 T cell receptor beta chains were all obtained from the same sample, sequenced in a study of blood T cell repertoires in COVID-19. Data came from immunoSEQ multiplex PCR; TCRdb stores just in-frame clones and leaves some out. The table records 200,000 to 250,000 clones, around 84% of them present only once. Input material: peripheral blood. These receptors originate from a man aged 55 to 70 with acute or convalescent COVID-19.

This sequence joins TRBV7-2 and TRBJ2-7; 10 nucleotides line up with TRBD1. With V trimmed by 2 bases and J by 2 bases, 6 bases remained unmatched. Germline V CDR1 and CDR2: SGHTA, FQGNSA. The CDR3 totals 16 residues. The CDR3 DNA sequence: TGTGCCAGCAGCTTACGGTCCGGACAGGGGGCCTACGAGCAGTACTTC. Its translation is CASSLRSGQGAYEQYF. The full variable domain, in which reference TRBV7-2 and TRBJ2-7 provide the parts outside the CDR3, is GAGVSQSPSNKVTEKGKDVELRCDPISGHTALYWYRQSLGQGLEFLIYFQGNSAPDKSGLPSDRFSAERTGGSVSTLTIQRTQQEDSAVYLCASSLRSGQGAYEQYFGPGTRLTVT.

Notes on this clone: It is unclear where the CDR3 begins or ends on the DNA, so no DNA is shown, and the CDR3 is as TCRdb lists it. J is TRBJ2-1 and V is TRBV7-6; the table assigns TRBD2, which was not confirmed against the DNA. Germline CDR1 is SGHVS and CDR2 is FNYEAQ. The CDR3 region is 15 residues in length, termini included. The CDR3 protein is CASSSSGLADGEQFF.

The chain joins TRBV2 to TRBJ2-5; weak D call: TRBD1 (5 bases). Germline lookup yields CDR1 SNHLY and CDR2 FYNNEI. The CDR3 runs 13 residues. V lost 7 bases, J lost 1 base, and 10 bases lay in between. DNA of the CDR3: TGTGCCAGCATAAGACAGATCCAAGAGACCCAGTACTTC. It encodes CASIRQIQETQYF.

The genes are TRBV10-1 and TRBJ2-1; TRBD2 matches 8 bases. The V and J ends lost 3 bases and 2 bases, in that order; junction bases with no gene match: 3. This CDR3 spans 15 amino acids. Germline CDR1 WNHNN, CDR2 SYGVQD (reference sequence). In DNA, the CDR3 is TGCGCCAGCAGTGACGGGCGGGGGGCCTACAATGAGCAGTTCTTC. Its protein is CASSDGRGAYNEQFF.

This rearrangement joins TRBV19 to TRBJ2-5; D gene ambiguous. Germline lookup yields CDR1 LNHDA and CDR2 SQIVND (reference sequence). This CDR3 is 15 amino acids long. Trimming pared 1 base from V and 5 bases from J, leaving 14 bases between. CDR3 in amino acids: CASSIVAWRVETQYF. CDR3 nucleotides: TGTGCCAGTAGTATAGTAGCCTGGAGAGTGGAGACCCAGTACTTC.

The chain has TRBV7-2 and TRBJ2-1; 13 positions agree with TRBD2. The V segment lost 4 bases and the J segment 8 bases; nucleotides outside the gene matches: 8. Germline CDR1 SGHTA, CDR2 FQGNSA. The length of the CDR3 is 16 residues. This CDR3 reads CASSSPLAGGPYEQFF. As DNA, the CDR3 is TGTGCCAGCAGCTCCCCACTAGCGGGGGGGCCTTATGAGCAGTTCTTC.

The chain is built from TRBV7-2 and TRBJ1-5; a weak D match, TRBD1 (5 bases). CDR1 and CDR2 (germline): SGHTA, FQGNSA. The CDR3 is 14 amino acids. V was pared by 5 bases and J by 2 bases, with 10 bases between. CDR3 sequence (DNA): TGTGCCAGCAGCGCGGGACGGCGCAATCAGCCCCAGCATTTT. Translation: CASSAGRRNQPQHF.

The chain has TRBV9 and TRBJ2-1, with 10 bases fitting TRBD2. This CDR3 has 16 amino acids. CDR1 is SGDLS, CDR2 YYNGEE, per germline. V trimming: 0 bases; J trimming: 6 bases; junction bases outside the gene matches: 6. The CDR3, as DNA: TGTGCCAGCAGCGTAGTCTCTAGCGGGGGTCTCAATGAGCAGTTCTTC. It translates to CASSVVSSGGLNEQFF.

The chain has TRBV6-5 and TRBJ2-1; the match to TRBD2 covers 7 bases. Germline V gene data show CDR1 as MNHEY and CDR2 as SVGAGI. V gave up 3 bases and J gave up 4 bases; unmatched junction bases: 3. This CDR3 is built from 14 residues. As DNA, the CDR3 is TGTGCCAGCAGTTATGGTAGCGGGTACAATGAGCAGTTCTTC. The encoded protein is CASSYGSGYNEQFF.

V is TRBV5-3 and J is TRBJ2-5, with D uncertain. TRBV5-3 belongs to the ORF category, with a function that is uncertain. The CDR3 length is 15 residues. V was clipped by 0 bases and J by 1 base, with 10 bases between them. The CDR3 DNA reads TGTGCCAGAAGCTTGGCCGGGTCAGTCCAAGAGACCCAGTACTTC. Amino acids: CARSLAGSVQETQYF.

V and J are TRBV19 and TRBJ1-1, with a weak D call TRBD1 (5 bases). Per germline, CDR1 LNHDA and CDR2 SQIVND (reference sequence). The CDR3 loop spans 16 amino acids. Deletions cut 2 bases from V and 3 bases from J, with 16 bases between. The DNA of the CDR3 is TGTGCCAGTAGTATACCAGGCATGGGCAGGGACACTGAAGCTTTCTTT. Its protein is CASSIPGMGRDTEAFF.

J is TRBJ1-5 and V is TRBV2, with 9 bases aligning to TRBD1. The CDR3 covers 16 residues. The germline V gene encodes CDR1 SNHLY and CDR2 FYNNEI. The V gene end was trimmed by 3 bases and the J gene end by 3 bases; junction bases not matched to a gene: 6. DNA of the CDR3: TGTGCCAGCAGTGAGGGGGACAGGGTCTTCAATCAGCCCCAGCATTTT. It codes for CASSEGDRVFNQPQHF.

The chain couples TRBV7-3 to TRBJ2-5, with 9 bases lining up with TRBD1. The CDR3 extends over 15 amino acids. CDR1 SGHTA and CDR2 FQGTGA come from the germline V gene. Germline trimming cut 5 bases from V and 5 bases from J; bases unmatched to any gene: 9. Written as DNA, the CDR3 is TGTGCCAGCAGCCTCAATACAGGGGGCATTGAGACCCAGTACTTC. It encodes CASSLNTGGIETQYF. The whole variable domain, filled in from reference TRBV7-3 and TRBJ2-5, reads GAGVSQTPSNKVTEKGKYVELRCDPISGHTALYWYRQSLGQGPEFLIYFQGTGAADDSGLPNDRFFAVRPEGSVSTLKIQRTERGDSAVYLCASSLNTGGIETQYFGPGTRLLVL.

V usage is TRBV14 and J usage is TRBJ1-3; 8 bases agree with TRBD1. Looked up from germline, CDR1 is SGHDN and CDR2 is FVKESK. J was trimmed by 4 bases and V by 5 bases; bases with no gene match: 1. The CDR3 sequence is 13 residues long. CDR3 DNA sequence: TGTGCCAGCAGCTGGGACAGGGGAAACACCATATATTTT. The encoded protein is CASSWDRGNTIYF.

The J gene is TRBJ2-3, the V gene TRBV2, with 10 bases matching TRBD2. J was trimmed by 1 base and V by 10 bases; bases with no gene match: 11. The length of the CDR3 is 16 residues. Germline CDR1 reads SNHLY; CDR2 reads FYNNEI. The CDR3 protein is CAIPNSLAGGTDTQYF. In nucleotides, the CDR3 is TGTGCCATCCCCAACAGTCTAGCGGGGGGCACAGATACGCAGTATTTT.

This rearrangement joins TRBV14 to TRBJ1-1; 8 bases agree with TRBD1. CDR1 and CDR2 (germline): SGHDN, FVKESK. V was pared by 3 bases and J by 7 bases, with 7 bases of the junction left unmatched. CDR3 length equals 14 residues. CDR3 protein: CASSQLDRVGEAFF. The CDR3 DNA reads as TGTGCCAGCAGCCAGTTGGACAGGGTAGGTGAAGCTTTCTTT.

The chain couples TRBV3-1 (or the pseudogene TRBV3-2) to TRBJ2-3; TRBD2 aligns across 7 bases. The V and J ends lost 1 base and 6 bases, in that order; junction bases with no gene match: 10. The length of the CDR3 is 16 residues. Germline V lookup: CDR1 LGHDT, CDR2 YNNKEL (reference sequence). In DNA form, the CDR3 reads TGTGCCAGCAGCCAAGTGGCTAGCGGAACAAGGGATACGCAGTATTTT. Encoded protein: CASSQVASGTRDTQYF.

This chain uses TRBV28 with TRBJ2-7; 8 nucleotides agree with TRBD2. Germline values: CDR1 MDHEN, CDR2 SYDVKM. There are 14 residues in the CDR3. With 5 bases clipped from V and 0 bases from J, the junction kept 3 bases outside the gene matches. CDR3 DNA: TGTGCCAGCAGTCCGGGGGGGGTCTCCTACGAGCAGTACTTC. Protein: CASSPGGVSYEQYF.

The V call is TRBV7-2, the J call TRBJ2-5, with 10 bases matching TRBD2. V gave up 3 bases and J gave up 4 bases; unmatched junction bases: 14. Looked up from germline, CDR1 is SGHTA and CDR2 is FQGNSA. This CDR3 is built from 18 residues. In nucleotides, the CDR3 is TGTGCCAGCAGCTTTTCGGCTAGCGGGGGCCCTGGGGGAGAGACCCAGTACTTC. This translates into CASSFSASGGPGGETQYF.

The chain is built from TRBV9 and TRBJ1-3; 8 positions match TRBD1. In germline, CDR1 is SGDLS, CDR2 YYNGEE. J gave up 3 bases and V 2 bases, and 4 bases lay outside the gene matches. The CDR3 loop spans 15 amino acids. CDR3 sequence reads: CASSVYDRGGNTIYF. CDR3 in DNA: TGTGCCAGCAGCGTCTACGACAGGGGTGGAAACACCATATATTTT.